These 14 T cell receptor beta chains share one sample of origin, sequenced in a study of a mutant IDH1 vaccine in newly diagnosed glioma. TCRdb's table, derived via immunoSEQ multiplex PCR, lists solely in-frame clones and lacks some. This table has around 56,000 clones, 80% to 85% appearing once. The time point is: week 5, during vaccination. The investigators gave 300 ug of mutant IDH1 20-mer peptide in each vaccine dose, together with topical imiquimod. Their cognate antigens are unknown. The starting material was PBMCs, obtained from a glioma patient whose treatment included an IDH1 peptide vaccine. Source of these receptors: a man aged 30 to 45 with glioma.

The sample holds one count of this clone. The V and J genes are TRBV5-1 and TRBJ2-3; 10 bases agree with TRBD2. The CDR3 runs to 16 residues. Germline trimming cut 0 bases from V and 1 base from J; bases unmatched to any gene: 2. Looked up from germline, CDR1 is SGHRS and CDR2 is YFSETQ. CDR3 loop: CASSLDLAGGTDTQYF. Here the CDR3 DNA reads TGCGCCAGCAGCTTGGACCTAGCGGGGGGCACAGATACGCAGTATTTT. The entire variable domain, with the rest obtained from reference TRBV5-1 and TRBJ2-3, is as follows: KAGVTQTPRYLIKTRGQQVTLSCSPISGHRSVSWYQQTPGQGLQFLFEYFSETQRNKGNFPGRFSGRQFSNSRSEMNVSTLELGDSALYLCASSLDLAGGTDTQYFGPGTRLTVL.

This clone was recorded a few times. V is TRBV6-6 and J is TRBJ1-1, with no clear D. V dropped 2 bases and J dropped 2 bases, with 12 bases sitting between them. This CDR3 is built from 15 residues. Germline V CDR1 and CDR2: MNHNY, SVGAGI (reference sequence). CDR3: CASSYPVPGNTEAFF. The CDR3, as DNA: TGTGCCAGCAGTTACCCGGTCCCCGGAAACACTGAAGCTTTCTTT.

This clone was detected only a few times. The same CDR3 can be traced to other DNA sequences in this sample. The DNA of the CDR3 is TGTGCCAGCAGCCTTACAGGGAACACTGAAGCTTTCTTT. The encoded protein is CASSLTGNTEAFF. This chain uses TRBV7-8 with TRBJ1-1; perhaps TRBD1 as D (5 bases). CDR1 and CDR2 (germline): SGHVS, FQNEAQ. The CDR3 sequence is 13 residues long. V gave up 5 bases and J gave up 1 base, with 8 bases separating them.

This sequence joins TRBV10-3 and TRBJ1-2, with 8 nucleotides matching TRBD1. This CDR3 has 16 residues. The V segment lost 4 bases and the J segment 8 bases; nucleotides outside the gene matches: 15. Germline V CDR1 and CDR2: ENHRY, SYGVKD. In DNA, the CDR3 is TGTGCCATCAGTGGAAACCGGGACAGGAAACGGTGGGGCTACACCTTC. Translation: CAISGNRDRKRWGYTF.

The chain combines TRBV5-1 with TRBJ2-1; 9 bases align to TRBD1. The germline CDR1 and CDR2 sequences are SGHRS and YFSETQ. The trim removed 3 bases at V and 2 bases at J, leaving 3 bases unmatched. This CDR3 contains 15 residues. This CDR3 is CASSSGQGTYNEQFF. CDR3 in DNA: TGCGCCAGCAGCTCAGGACAGGGGACCTACAATGAGCAGTTCTTC.

The rearrangement uses TRBV28 and TRBJ1-4, with TRBD1 matching over 7 bases. CDR3 length: 15 residues. V shed 3 bases and J 8 bases; nucleotides not matched to a gene: 9. Germline V lookup: CDR1 MDHEN, CDR2 SYDVKM. The chain's CDR3 is CASSLRGTVGEKLFF. CDR3 bases: TGTGCCAGCAGTTTGCGTGGGACAGTCGGAGAAAAACTGTTTTTT. The variable domain in full, completed from reference TRBV28 and TRBJ1-4, reads DVKVTQSSRYLVKRTGEKVFLECVQDMDHENMFWYRQDPGLGLRLIYFSYDVKMKEKGDIPEGYSVSREKKERFSLILESASTNQTSMYLCASSLRGTVGEKLFFGSGTQLSVL.

The rearrangement links TRBV29-1 to TRBJ2-7; 9 nucleotides agree with TRBD2. This CDR3 comprises 16 residues. The V segment lost 6 bases and the J segment 3 bases; nucleotides outside the gene matches: 15. CDR1 is SQVTM and CDR2 is ANQGSEA in the germline V gene. CDR3 sequence reads: CSVVTDSGGYNYEQYF. CDR3 DNA: TGCAGCGTCGTCACTGATAGCGGGGGATATAACTACGAGCAGTACTTC.

The table lists this clone with a count of one. The chain couples TRBV28 to TRBJ2-2; no clear D. CDR3 size: 13 residues. V lost 10 bases, J lost 6 bases, and 15 bases lay in between. Germline loops: CDR1 MDHEN, CDR2 SYDVKM. CDR3 coding DNA: TGTGCCACAATGACGTGGGTTGCCGGGGAGCTGTTTTTT. This translates into CATMTWVAGELFF. Combining the CDR3 with reference TRBV28 and TRBJ2-2 gives the whole variable domain DVKVTQSSRYLVKRTGEKVFLECVQDMDHENMFWYRQDPGLGLRLIYFSYDVKMKEKGDIPEGYSVSREKKERFSLILESASTNQTSMYLCATMTWVAGELFFGEGSRLTVL.

The CDR3 sequence is CASTNHRTGTYNEQFF. Written as DNA, the CDR3 is TGTGCCAGTACCAACCATAGGACAGGGACCTACAATGAGCAGTTCTTC. The chain combines TRBV19 with TRBJ2-1, with 8 bases lining up with TRBD1. The CDR3 runs to 16 residues. CDR1 and CDR2 (germline): LNHDA, SQIVND (reference sequence). Trimming cost V 7 bases and J 2 bases; bases outside gene matches: 10. Using reference TRBV19 and TRBJ2-1 for the parts outside the CDR3, the full variable domain is DGGITQSPKYLFRKEGQNVTLSCEQNLNHDAMYWYRQDPGQGLRLIYYSQIVNDFQKGDIAEGYSVSREKKESFPLTVTSAQKNPTAFYLCASTNHRTGTYNEQFFGPGTRLTVL.

V usage is TRBV19 and J usage is TRBJ1-5; TRBD1 matches 8 bases. The CDR3 is 16 amino acids. The trim removed 6 bases at V and 1 base at J, leaving 8 bases unmatched. CDR1 LNHDA and CDR2 SQIVND come from the germline V gene (reference sequence). The CDR3 DNA is TGTGCCAGTAGGCGACAGGGGAGTAGGAGCAATCAGCCCCAGCATTTT. This translates into CASRRQGSRSNQPQHF.

This clone was counted a few times. This chain connects TRBV7-8 to TRBJ1-5; the D is unclear. The CDR3 consists of 15 residues. Per germline, CDR1 SGHVS and CDR2 FQNEAQ. V was trimmed by 1 base and J by 5 bases, leaving 12 bases between them. This CDR3 reads CASSLENLPDQPQHF. Here the CDR3 DNA reads TGTGCCAGCAGCTTAGAAAACCTGCCGGATCAGCCCCAGCATTTT.

In its sample, this clone was seen once. The V and J genes are TRBV5-1 and TRBJ1-4; possible D gene TRBD1, 6 bases. CDR1 is SGHRS and CDR2 is YFSETQ in the germline V gene. CDR3 length: 15 residues. Trimming took off 4 bases at V and 3 bases at J, with 13 bases between the two ends. CDR3 coding DNA: TGCGCCAGCAGCCGGGCGGGGGCAGCTAATGAAAAACTGTTTTTT. Amino acids: CASSRAGAANEKLFF.

V is TRBV28 and J is TRBJ2-1; either TRBD1 or TRBD2 may supply D (5 bases each). The CDR3 runs 16 residues. Looked up from germline, CDR1 is MDHEN and CDR2 is SYDVKM. V shed 1 base and J shed 1 base, with 11 bases lying between them. The CDR3 DNA reads as TGTGCCAGCAGTTTATCGGGGACGGGTTCCTACAATGAGCAGTTCTTC. Its translation: CASSLSGTGSYNEQFF.

The chain uses TRBV18 and TRBJ1-3; tentatively, D is TRBD1 (6 bases). Looked up from germline, CDR1 is KGHSH and CDR2 is LQKENI. The CDR3 sequence is 14 residues long. Trimming left V 3 bases short and J 4 bases short, with 10 bases between. As DNA, the CDR3 is TGTGCCAGCTCACCCGGGACACACGGAAACACCATATATTTT. It translates to CASSPGTHGNTIYF.